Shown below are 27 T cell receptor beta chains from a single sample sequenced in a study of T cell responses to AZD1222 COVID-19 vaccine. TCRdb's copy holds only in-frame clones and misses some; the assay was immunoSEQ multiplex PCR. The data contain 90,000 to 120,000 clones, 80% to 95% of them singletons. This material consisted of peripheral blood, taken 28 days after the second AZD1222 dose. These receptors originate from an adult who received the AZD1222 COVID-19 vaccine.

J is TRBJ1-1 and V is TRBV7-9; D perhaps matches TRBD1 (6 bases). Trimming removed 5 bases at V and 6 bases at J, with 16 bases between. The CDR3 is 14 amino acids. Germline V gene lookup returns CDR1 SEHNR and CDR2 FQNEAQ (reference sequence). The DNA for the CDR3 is TGTGCCAGCAGCCCTCGGGGGGCTGTCCCTGAAGCTTTCTTT. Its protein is CASSPRGAVPEAFF.

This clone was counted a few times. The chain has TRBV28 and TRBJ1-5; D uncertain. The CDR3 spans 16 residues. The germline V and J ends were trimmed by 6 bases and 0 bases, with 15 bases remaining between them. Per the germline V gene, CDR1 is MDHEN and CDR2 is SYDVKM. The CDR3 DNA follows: TGTGCCAGCAGCTCCGACGTTCGATATAGCAATCAGCCCCAGCATTTT. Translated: CASSSDVRYSNQPQHF.

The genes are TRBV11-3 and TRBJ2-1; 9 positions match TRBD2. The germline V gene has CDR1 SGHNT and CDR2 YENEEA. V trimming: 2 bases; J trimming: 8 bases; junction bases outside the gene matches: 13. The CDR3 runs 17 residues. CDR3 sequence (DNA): TGTGCCAGCAGCTTACCCGGGAGGCGGGGGGGCCTCGATGAGCAGTTCTTC. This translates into CASSLPGRRGGLDEQFF. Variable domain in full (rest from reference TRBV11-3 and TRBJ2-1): EAGVVQSPRYKIIEKKQPVAFWCNPISGHNTLYWYLQNLGQGPELLIRYENEEAVDDSQLPKDRFSAERLKGVDSTLKIQPAELGDSAVYLCASSLPGRRGGLDEQFFGPGTRLTVL.

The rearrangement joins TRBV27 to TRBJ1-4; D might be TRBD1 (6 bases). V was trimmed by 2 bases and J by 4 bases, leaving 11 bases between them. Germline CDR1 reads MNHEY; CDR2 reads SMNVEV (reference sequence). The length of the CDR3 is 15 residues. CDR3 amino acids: CASSLVGGGNEKLFF. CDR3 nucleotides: TGTGCCAGCAGTTTAGTCGGAGGGGGTAATGAAAAACTGTTTTTT.

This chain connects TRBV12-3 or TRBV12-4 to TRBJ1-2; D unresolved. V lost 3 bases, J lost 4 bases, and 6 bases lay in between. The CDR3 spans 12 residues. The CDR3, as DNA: TGTGCCAGCAGTTTTGCTCCCTATGGCTACACCTTC. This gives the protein CASSFAPYGYTF.

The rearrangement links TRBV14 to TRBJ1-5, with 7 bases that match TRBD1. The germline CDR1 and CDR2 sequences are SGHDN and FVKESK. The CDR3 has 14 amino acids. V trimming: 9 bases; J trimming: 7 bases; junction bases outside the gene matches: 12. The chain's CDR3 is CASLGTVGRQPQHF. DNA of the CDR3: TGTGCCAGTTTAGGGACAGTGGGACGGCAGCCCCAGCATTTT.

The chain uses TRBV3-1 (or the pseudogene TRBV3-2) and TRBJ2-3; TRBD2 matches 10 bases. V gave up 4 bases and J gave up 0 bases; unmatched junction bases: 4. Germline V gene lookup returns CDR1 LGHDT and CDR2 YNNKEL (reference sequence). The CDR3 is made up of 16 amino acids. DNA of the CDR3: TGTGCCAGCAGCCTCTGGACTAGCGGAAGCACAGATACGCAGTATTTT. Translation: CASSLWTSGSTDTQYF.

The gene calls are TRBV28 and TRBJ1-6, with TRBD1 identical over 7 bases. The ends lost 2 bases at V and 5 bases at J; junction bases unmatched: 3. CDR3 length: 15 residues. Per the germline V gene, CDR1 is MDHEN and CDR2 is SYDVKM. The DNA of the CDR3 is TGTGCCAGCAGTTTACCGGGACAGAATAATTCACCCCTCCACTTT. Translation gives CASSLPGQNNSPLHF.

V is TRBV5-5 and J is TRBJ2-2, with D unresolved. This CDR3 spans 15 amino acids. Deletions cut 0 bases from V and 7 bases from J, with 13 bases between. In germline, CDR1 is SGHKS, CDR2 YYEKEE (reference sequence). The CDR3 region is CASSLGPTWGGELFF. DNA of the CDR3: TGTGCCAGCAGCTTGGGTCCCACCTGGGGCGGGGAGCTGTTTTTT.

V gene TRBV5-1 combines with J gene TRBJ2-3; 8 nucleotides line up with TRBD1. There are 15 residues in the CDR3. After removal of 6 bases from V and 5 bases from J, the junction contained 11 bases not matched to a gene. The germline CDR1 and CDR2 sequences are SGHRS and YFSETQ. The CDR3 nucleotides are TGCGCCAGCATCCAGGGGGCGACTAATGGAGATACGCAGTATTTT. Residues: CASIQGATNGDTQYF.

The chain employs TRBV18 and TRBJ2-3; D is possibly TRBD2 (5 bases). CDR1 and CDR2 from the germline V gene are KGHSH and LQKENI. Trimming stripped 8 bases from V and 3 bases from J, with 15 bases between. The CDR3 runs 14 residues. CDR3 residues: CASHFVGVTDTQYF. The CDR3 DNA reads TGTGCCAGCCACTTTGTGGGAGTTACAGATACGCAGTATTTT.

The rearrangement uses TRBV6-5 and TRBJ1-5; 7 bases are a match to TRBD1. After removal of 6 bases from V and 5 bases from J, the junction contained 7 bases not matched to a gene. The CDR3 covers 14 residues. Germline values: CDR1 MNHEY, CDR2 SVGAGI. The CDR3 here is CASSWTGLDQPQHF. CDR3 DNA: TGTGCCAGCAGCTGGACAGGCCTGGATCAGCCCCAGCATTTT.

The CDR3 region is CATQGGYEQYF. In DNA form, the CDR3 reads TGTGCCACCCAAGGGGGGTACGAGCAGTACTTC. The rearrangement links TRBV6-6 to TRBJ2-7, with D perhaps assigned TRBD1 or TRBD2 (6 bases each). The CDR3 contains 11 residues. V lost 10 bases, J lost 4 bases, and 11 bases lay in between. Germline V CDR1 and CDR2: MNHNY, SVGAGI (reference sequence).

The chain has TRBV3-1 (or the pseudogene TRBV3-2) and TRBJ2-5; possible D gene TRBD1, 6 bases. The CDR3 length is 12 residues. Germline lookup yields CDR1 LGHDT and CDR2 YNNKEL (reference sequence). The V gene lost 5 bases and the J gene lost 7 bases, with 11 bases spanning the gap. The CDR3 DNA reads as TGTGCCAGCAGCAACAGGGTTTGGACCCAGTACTTC. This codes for CASSNRVWTQYF.

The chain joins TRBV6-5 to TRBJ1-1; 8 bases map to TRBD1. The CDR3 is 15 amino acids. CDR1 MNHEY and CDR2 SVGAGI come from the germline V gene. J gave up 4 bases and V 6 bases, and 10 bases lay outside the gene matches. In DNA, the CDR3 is TGTGCCAGCAGCGCCACCACAGGGGGTGGCACTGAAGCTTTCTTT. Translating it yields CASSATTGGGTEAFF.

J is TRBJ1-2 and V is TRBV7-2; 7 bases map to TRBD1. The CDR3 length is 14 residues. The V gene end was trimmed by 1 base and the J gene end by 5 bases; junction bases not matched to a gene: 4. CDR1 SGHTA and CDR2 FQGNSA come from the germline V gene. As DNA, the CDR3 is TGTGCCAGCAGCTTAGACAGGGGATTGTATGGCTACACCTTC. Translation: CASSLDRGLYGYTF.

The CDR3 region has the DNA TGTGCCAGCAACCAGAACAGGGGGCTCTACAATGAGCAGTTCTTC. It encodes CASNQNRGLYNEQFF. V and J are TRBV5-4 and TRBJ2-1; TRBD1 matches 9 bases. Germline CDR1 is SGHNT and CDR2 is YYREEE (reference sequence). The ends lost 6 bases at V and 3 bases at J; junction bases unmatched: 7. The CDR3 is 15 amino acids.

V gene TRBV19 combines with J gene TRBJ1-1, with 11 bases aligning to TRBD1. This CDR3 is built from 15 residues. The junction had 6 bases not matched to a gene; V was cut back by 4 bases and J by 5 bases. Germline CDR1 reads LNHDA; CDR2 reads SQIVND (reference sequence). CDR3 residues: CASSTGQGAGTEAFF. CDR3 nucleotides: TGTGCCAGTAGTACCGGACAGGGGGCGGGGACTGAAGCTTTCTTT. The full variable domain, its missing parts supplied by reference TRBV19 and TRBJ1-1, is DGGITQSPKYLFRKEGQNVTLSCEQNLNHDAMYWYRQDPGQGLRLIYYSQIVNDFQKGDIAEGYSVSREKKESFPLTVTSAQKNPTAFYLCASSTGQGAGTEAFFGQGTRLTVV.

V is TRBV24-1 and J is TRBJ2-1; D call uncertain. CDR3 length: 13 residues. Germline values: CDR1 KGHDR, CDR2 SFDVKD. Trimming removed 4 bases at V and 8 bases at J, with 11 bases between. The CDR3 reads CATSDPAVDEQFF. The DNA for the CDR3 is TGTGCCACCAGTGACCCGGCTGTGGATGAGCAGTTCTTC.

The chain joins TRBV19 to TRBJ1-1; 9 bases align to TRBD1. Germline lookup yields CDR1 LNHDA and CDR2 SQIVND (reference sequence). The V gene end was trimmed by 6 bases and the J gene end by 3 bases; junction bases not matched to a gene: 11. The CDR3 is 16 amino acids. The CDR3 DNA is TGTGCCAGTAGGAACTTACAGGGGGCGAGGGACACTGAAGCTTTCTTT. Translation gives CASRNLQGARDTEAFF.

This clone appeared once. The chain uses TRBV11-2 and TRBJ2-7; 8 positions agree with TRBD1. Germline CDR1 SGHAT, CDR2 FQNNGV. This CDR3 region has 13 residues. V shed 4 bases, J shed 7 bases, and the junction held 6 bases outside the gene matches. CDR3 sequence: CASSSDRETEQYF. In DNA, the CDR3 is TGTGCCAGCAGCTCGGACAGGGAGACGGAGCAGTACTTC.

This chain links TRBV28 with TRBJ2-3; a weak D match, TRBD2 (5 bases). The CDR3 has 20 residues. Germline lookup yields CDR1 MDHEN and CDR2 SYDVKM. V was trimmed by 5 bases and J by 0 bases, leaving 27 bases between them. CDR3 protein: CASSKSHLRRGTTSTDTQYF. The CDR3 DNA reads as TGTGCCAGCAGTAAATCTCACCTGCGCCGGGGTACAACTAGCACAGATACGCAGTATTTT.

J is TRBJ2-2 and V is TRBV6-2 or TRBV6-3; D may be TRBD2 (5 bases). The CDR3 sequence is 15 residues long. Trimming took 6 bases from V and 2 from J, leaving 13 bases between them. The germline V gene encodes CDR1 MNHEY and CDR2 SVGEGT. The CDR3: CASSPTRLNTGELFF. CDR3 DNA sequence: TGTGCCAGCAGCCCAACCCGACTAAACACCGGGGAGCTGTTTTTT.

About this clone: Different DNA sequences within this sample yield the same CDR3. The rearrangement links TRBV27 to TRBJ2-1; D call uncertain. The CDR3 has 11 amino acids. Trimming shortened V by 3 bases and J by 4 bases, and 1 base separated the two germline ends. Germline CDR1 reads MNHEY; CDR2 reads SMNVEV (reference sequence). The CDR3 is CASSFYNEQFF. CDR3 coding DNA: TGTGCCAGCAGTTTTTACAATGAGCAGTTCTTC.

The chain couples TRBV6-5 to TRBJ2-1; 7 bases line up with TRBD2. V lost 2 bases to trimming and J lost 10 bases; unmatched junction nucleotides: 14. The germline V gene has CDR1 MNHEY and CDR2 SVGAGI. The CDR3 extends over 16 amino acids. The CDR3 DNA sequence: TGTGCCAGCAGTTACGGGCGGGGGTTTGGTTCCAGAGAGCAGTTCTTC. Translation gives CASSYGRGFGSREQFF.

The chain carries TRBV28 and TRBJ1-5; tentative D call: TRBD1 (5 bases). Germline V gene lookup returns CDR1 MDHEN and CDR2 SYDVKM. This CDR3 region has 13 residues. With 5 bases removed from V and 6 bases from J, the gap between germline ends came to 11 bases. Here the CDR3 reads CASSPQGSQPQHF. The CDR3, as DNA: TGTGCCAGCAGTCCGCAGGGAAGTCAGCCCCAGCATTTT.

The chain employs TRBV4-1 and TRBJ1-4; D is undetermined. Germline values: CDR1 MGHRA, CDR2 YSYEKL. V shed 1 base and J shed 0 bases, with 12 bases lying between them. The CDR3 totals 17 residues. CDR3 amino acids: CASSQVGRPSTNEKLFF. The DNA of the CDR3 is TGCGCCAGCAGCCAAGTTGGCCGTCCCTCAACTAATGAAAAACTGTTTTTT.